These 26 T cell receptor beta chains were sequenced from one sample in a study of T cell responses to AZD1222 COVID-19 vaccine. Measured with immunoSEQ multiplex PCR; TCRdb has only the in-frame clones, and not every one. The sample lists over 100,000 clones; over 90% were seen once. The material was peripheral blood, obtained on day 0 of AZD1222 vaccination. These receptor sequences come from an adult in good health.

The chain carries TRBV30 and TRBJ1-2; 10 bases are a match to TRBD1. Germline V gene data show CDR1 as GTSNPN and CDR2 as SVGIG (reference sequence). Trimming at V came to 7 bases and at J to 5 bases, leaving 7 bases not matched to a gene. The CDR3 runs to 13 residues. The CDR3 nucleotides are TGTGCCTTTGGGGTGGGACAGGGGTATGGCTACACCTTC. Translation gives CAFGVGQGYGYTF.

This clone has only one observation. The J gene is TRBJ1-2, the V gene TRBV6-6; the D is unclear. There are 11 residues in the CDR3. Trimming took 3 bases from V and 8 from J, leaving 7 bases between them. CDR1 is MNHNY and CDR2 is SVGAGI in the germline V gene (reference sequence). CDR3 DNA: TGTGCCAGCAGTTATAGTTTGGGCTACACCTTC. Protein: CASSYSLGYTF.

The chain uses TRBV19 and TRBJ2-2; the D gene is possibly TRBD2 (5 bases). V dropped 5 bases and J dropped 11 bases, with 12 bases sitting between them. Looked up from germline, CDR1 is LNHDA and CDR2 is SQIVND (reference sequence). The CDR3 extends over 12 amino acids. The CDR3 coding sequence is TGTGCCAGTAGTCCCACTAGAGTCGAGCTGTTTTTT. The encoded protein is CASSPTRVELFF.

This chain uses TRBV7-2 with TRBJ1-2, with 9 positions matching TRBD1. V lost 4 bases to trimming and J lost 2 bases; unmatched junction nucleotides: 5. CDR1 and CDR2 (germline): SGHTA, FQGNSA. The CDR3 is 15 residues long. CDR3 loop: CASSSRTGENYGYTF. The DNA for the CDR3 is TGTGCCAGCAGCTCCCGGACAGGGGAAAACTATGGCTACACCTTC.

The V gene is TRBV6-5, the J gene TRBJ1-1, with D tentatively TRBD1 (5 bases). This CDR3 has 13 residues. Germline V lookup: CDR1 MNHEY, CDR2 SVGAGI. V was pared by 11 bases and J by 5 bases, with 18 bases between. CDR3: CASSFEGRTEAFF. The CDR3 DNA reads as TGTGCCTCGTCCTTTGAGGGACGGACTGAAGCTTTCTTT.

The table lists this clone with a count of one. This chain uses TRBV15 with TRBJ2-3; a possible D gene is TRBD2 (6 bases). Germline CDR1 and CDR2: LNHNV and YYDKDF (reference sequence). V was cut by 0 bases and J by 5 bases, with 15 bases left in between. The CDR3 totals 16 residues. The CDR3, as DNA: TGTGCCACCAGCAGAGATCCTAGCGTGGGAAGAGATACGCAGTATTTT. This gives the protein CATSRDPSVGRDTQYF.

The V call is TRBV10-3, the J call TRBJ1-5; D remains unclear. Germline CDR1 and CDR2: ENHRY and SYGVKD. The V end lost 0 bases, the J end lost 5 bases, and 11 bases lay between the germline ends. This CDR3 has 15 amino acids. The CDR3 region is CAISESGLRDQPQHF. CDR3 sequence (DNA): TGTGCCATCAGTGAGTCGGGGTTGAGGGATCAGCCCCAGCATTTT.

The J gene is TRBJ1-6, the V gene TRBV20-1; D gene uncertain. The CDR3 runs 11 residues. Trimming took off 6 bases at V and 14 bases at J, with 14 bases between the two ends. Germline CDR1 reads DFQATT; CDR2 reads SNEGSKA (reference sequence). This CDR3 reads CSASHSRALHF. DNA for the CDR3: TGCAGTGCCAGCCACTCGAGGGCCCTCCACTTT.

The V gene is TRBV7-9, the J gene TRBJ2-4; D remains ambiguous. V dropped 1 base and J dropped 10 bases, with 8 bases sitting between them. CDR1 and CDR2 (germline): SEHNR, FQNEAQ (reference sequence). This CDR3 is 12 amino acids long. The CDR3 reads CASSLGETIQYF. The DNA for the CDR3 is TGTGCCAGCAGCTTAGGAGAGACAATTCAGTACTTC.

CDR3 protein: CASSLDRAHNEQFF. CDR3 in DNA: TGTGCCAGCAGCTTAGACAGGGCCCACAATGAGCAGTTCTTC. This chain uses TRBV7-6 with TRBJ2-1; D may be TRBD1 (6 bases). This CDR3 comprises 14 residues. Per the germline V gene, CDR1 is SGHVS and CDR2 is FNYEAQ. Trimming pared 1 base from V and 5 bases from J, leaving 9 bases between. Looking up the rest from reference TRBV7-6 and TRBJ2-1 gives the full variable domain: GAGVSQSPRYKVTKRGQDVALRCDPISGHVSLYWYRQALGQGPEFLTYFNYEAQQDKSGLPNDRFSAERPEGSISTLTIQRTEQRDSAMYRCASSLDRAHNEQFFGPGTRLTVL.

V gene TRBV6-2 or TRBV6-3 combines with J gene TRBJ1-1; no firm D call. Germline V gene lookup returns CDR1 MNHEY and CDR2 SVGEGT. With 2 bases removed from V and 0 bases from J, the gap between germline ends came to 16 bases. This CDR3 has 17 amino acids. CDR3 nucleotides: TGTGCCAGCAGTTACGAGGCCTGGGGTTCGTTGAACACTGAAGCTTTCTTT. Translation: CASSYEAWGSLNTEAFF.

CDR3 coding DNA: TGTGCCAGCAGCTTAGAACTGTACGAGCAGTACTTC. This translates into CASSLELYEQYF. V usage is TRBV7-8 and J usage is TRBJ2-7, with no clear D. The length of the CDR3 is 12 residues. The ends were cut back, 1 base at V and 4 bases at J, with 5 bases in the middle. Germline assignment: CDR1 SGHVS and CDR2 FQNEAQ. Using reference TRBV7-8 and TRBJ2-7 for the parts outside the CDR3, the full variable domain is GAGVSQSPRYKVAKRGQDVALRCDPISGHVSLFWYQQALGQGPEFLTYFQNEAQLDKSGLPSDRFFAERPEGSVSTLKIQRTQQEDSAVYLCASSLELYEQYFGPGTRLTVT.

This rearrangement joins TRBV28 to TRBJ1-5; no firm D call. The germline V gene encodes CDR1 MDHEN and CDR2 SYDVKM. V lost 4 bases to trimming and J lost 8 bases, with 12 bases between them. The CDR3 totals 13 residues. This CDR3 is CASSSPYDEPQHF. DNA of the CDR3: TGTGCCAGCAGTTCCCCCTATGATGAGCCCCAGCATTTT.

This chain links TRBV5-4 with TRBJ1-5; weak D call: TRBD1 (5 bases). Germline values: CDR1 SGHNT, CDR2 YYREEE (reference sequence). Trimming took off 3 bases at V and 4 bases at J, with 14 bases between the two ends. This CDR3 spans 15 amino acids. CDR3 sequence: CASSSDPGSNQPQHF. CDR3 in DNA: TGTGCCAGCAGCTCCGATCCAGGGAGTAATCAGCCCCAGCATTTT.

J is TRBJ1-2 and V is TRBV4-3; D is perhaps TRBD1 (5 bases). CDR1 is LGHNA, CDR2 YSLEER, per germline. This CDR3 contains 14 residues. V lost 3 bases, J lost 2 bases, and 10 bases lay in between. CDR3 residues: CASSQGRLNYGYTF. In nucleotides, the CDR3 is TGCGCCAGCAGCCAGGGACGGCTCAACTATGGCTACACCTTC.

This clone was picked up one time. The chain joins TRBV5-6 to TRBJ2-7; TRBD1 agrees at 10 bases. Germline V gene sequence: CDR1 SGHDT, CDR2 YYEEEE. With V trimmed by 1 base and J by 7 bases, 8 bases remained unmatched. The CDR3 contains 15 residues. The CDR3 protein is CASSLSMDRGYEQYF. The CDR3 nucleotides are TGTGCCAGCAGCTTGAGTATGGACAGGGGGTATGAGCAGTACTTC.

The genes are TRBV19 and TRBJ2-7; 8 bases fit TRBD1. J was trimmed by 3 bases and V by 11 bases; bases with no gene match: 6. The CDR3 contains 12 residues. The germline CDR1 and CDR2 sequences are LNHDA and SQIVND (reference sequence). CDR3 coding DNA: TGTGCCGCAGGGACAGGTAACTACGAGCAGTACTTC. Translating gives CAAGTGNYEQYF. Full variable domain (missing parts from reference TRBV19 and TRBJ2-7): DGGITQSPKYLFRKEGQNVTLSCEQNLNHDAMYWYRQDPGQGLRLIYYSQIVNDFQKGDIAEGYSVSREKKESFPLTVTSAQKNPTAFYLCAAGTGNYEQYFGPGTRLTVT.

The chain recombines TRBV4-2 with TRBJ1-4; TRBD1 agrees at 7 bases. Unmatched junction bases numbered 7, after V lost 0 bases and J lost 0 bases. CDR1 is LGHNA, CDR2 YNFKEQ, per germline. The CDR3 contains 18 residues. CDR3 loop: CASSQDQNRGTTNEKLFF. CDR3 DNA sequence: TGTGCCAGCAGCCAAGACCAAAACAGGGGAACAACTAATGAAAAACTGTTTTTT.

A single count supports this clone. Additional DNA sequences in this sample encode the identical CDR3. This chain joins TRBV15 and TRBJ1-5; D not resolved. CDR3 length: 13 amino acids. Trimming removed 3 bases from V and 5 bases from J, with 8 bases in between. The germline V gene encodes CDR1 LNHNV and CDR2 YYDKDF (reference sequence). As DNA, the CDR3 is TGTGCCACCAGCAGGGCGGTGGATCAGCCCCAGCATTTT. It specifies CATSRAVDQPQHF. Full variable domain (missing parts from reference TRBV15 and TRBJ1-5): DAMVIQNPRYQVTQFGKPVTLSCSQTLNHNVMYWYQQKSSQAPKLLFHYYDKDFNNEADTPDNFQSRRPNTSFCFLDIRSPGLGDTAMYLCATSRAVDQPQHFGDGTRLSIL.

This clone was observed a few times. The rearrangement links TRBV9 to TRBJ2-7, with 13 bases aligning to TRBD2. CDR1 and CDR2 from the germline V gene are SGDLS and YYNGEE. Trimming at V came to 2 bases and at J to 7 bases, leaving 9 bases not matched to a gene. The CDR3 spans 16 residues. CDR3 protein: CASSVSTSGGAREQYF. The CDR3 region has the DNA TGTGCCAGCAGCGTGTCCACTAGCGGGGGGGCTCGGGAGCAGTACTTC. The full variable domain, in which reference TRBV9 and TRBJ2-7 provide the parts outside the CDR3, is DSGVTQTPKHLITATGQRVTLRCSPRSGDLSVYWYQQSLDQGLQFLIQYYNGEERAKGNILERFSAQQFPDLHSELNLSSLELGDSALYFCASSVSTSGGAREQYFGPGTRLTVT.

J is TRBJ2-3 and V is TRBV7-7; perhaps TRBD2 as D (6 bases). This CDR3 region has 15 residues. Germline CDR1 SSHAT, CDR2 FNYEAQ (reference sequence). V was trimmed by 5 bases and J by 3 bases, leaving 15 bases between them. The CDR3 DNA sequence: TGTGCCAGCAGCCGCGGGGCACGAGGGACAGATACGCAGTATTTT. Translation gives CASSRGARGTDTQYF.

This chain joins TRBV28 and TRBJ2-3; possibly TRBD1 or TRBD2 for D (5 bases each). The CDR3 is 12 amino acids. Germline CDR1 reads MDHEN; CDR2 reads SYDVKM. Between the trimmed V and J ends, which lost 2 bases and 7 bases, there was a span of 7 bases. The CDR3 here is CASSLGGNTQYF. In DNA, the CDR3 is TGTGCCAGCAGTTTAGGGGGAAATACGCAGTATTTT.

The chain is built from TRBV9 and TRBJ2-1; 8 nucleotides match TRBD1. Germline CDR1 is SGDLS and CDR2 is YYNGEE. The V segment lost 3 bases and the J segment 2 bases; nucleotides outside the gene matches: 7. The CDR3 runs to 16 residues. The CDR3 DNA follows: TGTGCCAGCAGCGCGACGGACAGGGCCCCCTACAATGAGCAGTTCTTC. Translating gives CASSATDRAPYNEQFF.

The gene calls are TRBV11-2 and TRBJ2-1; 7 nucleotides match TRBD2. The CDR3 sequence is 15 residues long. V was clipped by 6 bases and J by 7 bases; unmatched bases: 12. CDR1 and CDR2 from the germline V gene are SGHAT and FQNNGV. CDR3 bases: TGTGCCAGCAGTCCCTTCGGCGGGAGAGGTAATGAGCAGTTCTTC. It yields the protein CASSPFGGRGNEQFF.

The chain is built from TRBV28 and TRBJ2-7, with a possible D match to TRBD1 (5 bases). Between the trimmed V and J ends, which lost 6 bases and 4 bases, there was a span of 10 bases. Germline V gives CDR1 MDHEN, CDR2 SYDVKM. The length of the CDR3 is 12 residues. For the CDR3, the DNA is TGTGCCAGCAGCTCTGACAGTTACGAGCAGTACTTC. It translates to CASSSDSYEQYF.

V gene TRBV5-1 combines with J gene TRBJ2-3, with TRBD1 matching over 9 bases. Germline V CDR1 and CDR2: SGHRS, YFSETQ. Trimming at V came to 0 bases and at J to 3 bases, leaving 5 bases not matched to a gene. The CDR3 consists of 16 residues. As DNA, the CDR3 is TGCGCCAGCAGCTTGGTTGGGACAGGGTCTACAGATACGCAGTATTTT. Protein product: CASSLVGTGSTDTQYF.